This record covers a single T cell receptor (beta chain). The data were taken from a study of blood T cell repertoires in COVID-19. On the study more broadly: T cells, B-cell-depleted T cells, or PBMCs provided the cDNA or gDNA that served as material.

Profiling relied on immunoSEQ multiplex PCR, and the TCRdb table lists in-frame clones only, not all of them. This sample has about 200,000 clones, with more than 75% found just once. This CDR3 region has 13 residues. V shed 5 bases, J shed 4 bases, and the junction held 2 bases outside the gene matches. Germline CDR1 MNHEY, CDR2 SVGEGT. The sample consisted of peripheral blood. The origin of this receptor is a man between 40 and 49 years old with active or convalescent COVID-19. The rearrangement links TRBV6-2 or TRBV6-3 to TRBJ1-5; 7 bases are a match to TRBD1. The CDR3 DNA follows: TGTGCCAGCAGTGACAGGGAAAATCAGCCCCAGCATTTT. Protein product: CASSDRENQPQHF.